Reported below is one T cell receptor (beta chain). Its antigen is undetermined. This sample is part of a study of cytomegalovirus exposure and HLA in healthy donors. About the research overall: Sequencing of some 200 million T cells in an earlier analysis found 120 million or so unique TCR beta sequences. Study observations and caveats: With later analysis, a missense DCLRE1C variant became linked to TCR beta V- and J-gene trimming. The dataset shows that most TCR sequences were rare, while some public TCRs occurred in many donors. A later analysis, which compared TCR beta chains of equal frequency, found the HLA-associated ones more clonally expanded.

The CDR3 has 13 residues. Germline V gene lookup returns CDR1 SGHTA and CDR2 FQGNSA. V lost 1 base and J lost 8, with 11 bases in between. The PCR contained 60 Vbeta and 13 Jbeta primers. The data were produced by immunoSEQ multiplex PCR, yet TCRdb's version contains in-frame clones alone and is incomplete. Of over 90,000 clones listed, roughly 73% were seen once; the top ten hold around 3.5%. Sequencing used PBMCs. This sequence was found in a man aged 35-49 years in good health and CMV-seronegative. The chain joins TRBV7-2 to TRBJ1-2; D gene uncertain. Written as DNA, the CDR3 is TGTGCCAGCAGCTTAGACCCTATTTGGGGCTACACCTTC. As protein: CASSLDPIWGYTF.